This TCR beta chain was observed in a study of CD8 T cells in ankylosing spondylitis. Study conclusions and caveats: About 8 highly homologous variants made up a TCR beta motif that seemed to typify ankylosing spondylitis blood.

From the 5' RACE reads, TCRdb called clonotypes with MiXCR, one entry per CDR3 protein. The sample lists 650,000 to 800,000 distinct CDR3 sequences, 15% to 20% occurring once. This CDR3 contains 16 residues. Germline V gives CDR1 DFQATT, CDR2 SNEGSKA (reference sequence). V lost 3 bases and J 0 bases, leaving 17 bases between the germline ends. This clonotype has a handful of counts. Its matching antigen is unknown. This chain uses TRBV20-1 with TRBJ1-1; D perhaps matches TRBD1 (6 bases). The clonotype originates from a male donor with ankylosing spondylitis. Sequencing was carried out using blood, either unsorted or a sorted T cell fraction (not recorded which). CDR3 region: CSARAKGGLMNTEAFF. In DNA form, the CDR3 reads TGCAGTGCTAGGGCAAAAGGGGGGCTTATGAACACTGAAGCTTTCTTT.